A selection of T cell receptor beta chains follows, all from one sample in a study of CD8 T cells in ankylosing spondylitis. Via MiXCR, TCRdb re-called the 5' RACE reads, giving one row per CDR3 protein. Here the sample spans some 330,000 distinct CDR3 sequences, around 8% being singletons. The sample consisted of blood, either unsorted or a sorted T cell fraction (not recorded which). These receptors were obtained from a male donor with ankylosing spondylitis. Each CDR3 is given with its conserved first and last residue. The order of the fields is D gene, clone size, V gene, J gene, CDR3 protein, CDR3 DNA. D genes are given only for firm matches. Rows may omit the clone size; those that give it use once, few, many or a size class.

d_call: -
clone_size: many
v_call: TRBV9
j_call: TRBJ1-4
cdr3_aa: CASSEPGLGKLFF
cdr3_nt: TGTGCCAGCAGCGAGCCGGGCTTAGGGAAACTGTTTTTT

d_call: TRBD1
clone_size: many
v_call: TRBV29-1
j_call: TRBJ1-3
cdr3_aa: CSVEDTRTGSGNTIYF
cdr3_nt: TGCAGCGTTGAAGATACCCGGACAGGGAGTGGAAACACCATATATTTT

d_call: TRBD1
clone_size: -
v_call: TRBV24-1
j_call: TRBJ2-7
cdr3_aa: CAIPGTGAYEQYF
cdr3_nt: TGTGCCATCCCCGGGACAGGGGCCTACGAGCAGTACTTC

d_call: TRBD1
clone_size: few
v_call: TRBV7-9
j_call: TRBJ2-3
cdr3_aa: CASRAPGGDTQYF
cdr3_nt: TGTGCCAGCAGGGCTCCAGGGGGAGATACGCAGTATTTT

d_call: TRBD2
clone_size: -
v_call: TRBV9
j_call: TRBJ2-3
cdr3_aa: CASSVAYRLAGATDTQYF
cdr3_nt: TGTGCCAGCAGCGTAGCTTACCGACTAGCGGGAGCCACAGATACGCAGTATTTT

d_call: TRBD1
clone_size: -
v_call: TRBV4-1
j_call: TRBJ1-4
cdr3_aa: CASSRSGTGQPATNEKLFF
cdr3_nt: TGCGCCAGCAGCCGCTCCGGGACAGGCCAGCCTGCAACTAATGAAAAACTGTTTTTT

d_call: -
clone_size: -
v_call: TRBV19
j_call: TRBJ2-5
cdr3_aa: CASSPGSSKETQYF
cdr3_nt: TGTGCCAGTAGCCCCGGCAGCTCTAAAGAGACCCAGTACTTC

d_call: -
clone_size: -
v_call: TRBV20-1
j_call: TRBJ1-5
cdr3_aa: CSARSPGGNQPQHF
cdr3_nt: TGCAGTGCTAGATCCCCCGGGGGGAACCAGCCCCAGCATTTT

d_call: TRBD2
clone_size: few
v_call: TRBV20-1
j_call: TRBJ2-7
cdr3_aa: CSARDGLAGVTYEQYF
cdr3_nt: TGCAGTGCTAGAGATGGGCTAGCGGGAGTAACCTACGAGCAGTACTTC

d_call: TRBD1
clone_size: few
v_call: TRBV5-4
j_call: TRBJ1-6
cdr3_aa: CASSLQGAFSPLHF
cdr3_nt: TGTGCCAGCAGCTTACAGGGGGCTTTTTCACCCCTCCACTTT

d_call: TRBD1
clone_size: -
v_call: TRBV6-1
j_call: TRBJ2-1
cdr3_aa: CASSKQGSYNEQFF
cdr3_nt: TGTGCCAGCAGCAAACAGGGGTCCTACAATGAGCAGTTCTTC

d_call: -
clone_size: few
v_call: TRBV6-5
j_call: TRBJ2-7
cdr3_aa: CASSYSSTAYEQYF
cdr3_nt: TGTGCCAGCAGTTACTCCTCGACCGCGTACGAGCAGTACTTC

d_call: -
clone_size: -
v_call: TRBV5-5
j_call: TRBJ2-7
cdr3_aa: CASSLAPGAQYEQYF
cdr3_nt: TGTGCCAGCAGCTTGGCCCCAGGGGCGCAATACGAGCAGTACTTC

d_call: -
clone_size: -
v_call: TRBV28
j_call: TRBJ2-7
cdr3_aa: CASIPSDSPYEQYF
cdr3_nt: TGTGCCAGCATCCCCTCGGACAGCCCCTACGAGCAGTACTTC

d_call: -
clone_size: -
v_call: TRBV28
j_call: TRBJ1-5
cdr3_aa: CASRKGGDNQPQHF
cdr3_nt: TGTGCCAGCAGAAAGGGGGGGGACAATCAGCCCCAGCATTTT

d_call: -
clone_size: many
v_call: TRBV7-9
j_call: TRBJ1-4
cdr3_aa: CASSPGSQNEKLFF
cdr3_nt: TGTGCCAGCAGCCCCGGGAGCCAAAATGAAAAACTGTTTTTT

d_call: TRBD1
clone_size: few
v_call: TRBV7-8
j_call: TRBJ2-7
cdr3_aa: CASSLSPGQGAFEQYF
cdr3_nt: TGTGCCAGCAGCTTATCACCGGGACAGGGGGCTTTTGAGCAGTACTTC

d_call: -
clone_size: -
v_call: TRBV6-5
j_call: TRBJ2-3
cdr3_aa: CASSYSAGPSTDTQYF
cdr3_nt: TGTGCCAGCAGTTACTCCGCCGGGCCCAGCACAGATACGCAGTATTTT

d_call: TRBD1
clone_size: -
v_call: TRBV20-1
j_call: TRBJ2-5
cdr3_aa: CSARDLVGQGAYETQYF
cdr3_nt: TGCAGTGCTAGAGATCTCGTAGGACAGGGGGCTTATGAGACCCAGTACTTC

d_call: -
clone_size: many
v_call: TRBV12-3/TRBV12-4
j_call: TRBJ2-7
cdr3_aa: CASSLGTGYEQYF
cdr3_nt: TGTGCCAGCAGTTTGGGCACTGGCTACGAGCAGTACTTC

d_call: TRBD2
clone_size: -
v_call: TRBV20-1
j_call: TRBJ2-1
cdr3_aa: CSALREEGNEQFF
cdr3_nt: TGCAGTGCTCTGCGGGAGGAGGGGAATGAGCAGTTCTTC

d_call: -
clone_size: -
v_call: TRBV29-1
j_call: TRBJ2-7
cdr3_aa: CSVGQSEGEQYF
cdr3_nt: TGCAGCGTCGGACAGTCCGAGGGAGAGCAGTACTTC

d_call: -
clone_size: few
v_call: TRBV29-1
j_call: TRBJ1-1
cdr3_aa: CSVDRGINTEAFF
cdr3_nt: TGCAGCGTGGACAGAGGCATAAACACTGAAGCTTTCTTT

d_call: -
clone_size: few
v_call: TRBV19
j_call: TRBJ2-2
cdr3_aa: CASSILPGEGTGELFF
cdr3_nt: TGTGCCAGTAGTATTCTCCCAGGGGAAGGAACCGGGGAGCTGTTTTTT

d_call: -
clone_size: many
v_call: TRBV12-3/TRBV12-4
j_call: TRBJ2-7
cdr3_aa: CATRDSSYEQYF
cdr3_nt: TGTGCCACCAGGGACTCCTCCTACGAGCAGTACTTC

d_call: -
clone_size: -
v_call: TRBV20-1
j_call: TRBJ2-7
cdr3_aa: CSVLIGEQYF
cdr3_nt: TGCAGTGTCTTAATCGGCGAGCAGTACTTC

d_call: -
clone_size: few
v_call: TRBV7-8
j_call: TRBJ2-5
cdr3_aa: CASSPVGGYQETQYF
cdr3_nt: TGTGCCAGCAGTCCTGTAGGGGGGTACCAAGAGACCCAGTACTTC

d_call: -
clone_size: -
v_call: TRBV7-3
j_call: TRBJ2-6
cdr3_aa: CASSLQGRLSGANVLTF
cdr3_nt: TGTGCCAGCAGCTTACAAGGACGCCTTTCTGGGGCCAACGTCCTGACTTTC

d_call: TRBD2
clone_size: -
v_call: TRBV6-5
j_call: TRBJ2-1
cdr3_aa: CASSYRASGSSYNEQFF
cdr3_nt: TGTGCCAGCAGTTACAGGGCTAGCGGGAGCTCCTACAATGAGCAGTTCTTC

d_call: TRBD1
clone_size: many
v_call: TRBV28
j_call: TRBJ2-7
cdr3_aa: CASSPRPGTGRKLPYEQYF
cdr3_nt: TGTGCCAGCAGTCCAAGGCCCGGGACAGGGAGAAAGCTCCCCTACGAGCAGTACTTC

d_call: -
clone_size: few
v_call: TRBV27
j_call: TRBJ2-1
cdr3_aa: CASSLGGLTGRSYNEQFF
cdr3_nt: TGTGCCAGCAGTTTGGGGGGACTGACAGGTCGCTCCTACAATGAGCAGTTCTTC

d_call: TRBD2
clone_size: few
v_call: TRBV5-1
j_call: TRBJ2-3
cdr3_aa: CASSLSGREDTQYF
cdr3_nt: TGCGCCAGCAGTCTTAGCGGGAGGGAAGATACGCAGTATTTT

d_call: -
clone_size: -
v_call: TRBV11-2
j_call: TRBJ2-1
cdr3_aa: CASSFTSLRNSYNEQFF
cdr3_nt: TGTGCCAGCAGCTTCACTAGTCTGAGGAACTCCTACAATGAGCAGTTCTTC

d_call: -
clone_size: many
v_call: TRBV4-1
j_call: TRBJ2-2
cdr3_aa: CASSQVSHGELFF
cdr3_nt: TGCGCCAGCAGCCAAGTCTCTCACGGGGAGCTGTTTTTT

d_call: TRBD2
clone_size: -
v_call: TRBV12-3/TRBV12-4
j_call: TRBJ2-1
cdr3_aa: CASSFSWVAGVDYNEQFF
cdr3_nt: TGTGCCAGCAGTTTCTCATGGGTAGCGGGAGTGGACTACAATGAGCAGTTCTTC

d_call: TRBD1
clone_size: few
v_call: TRBV20-1
j_call: TRBJ2-3
cdr3_aa: CSGSRDRDTDTQYF
cdr3_nt: TGCAGTGGATCACGGGACAGGGACACAGATACGCAGTATTTT

d_call: -
clone_size: few
v_call: TRBV20-1
j_call: TRBJ2-1
cdr3_aa: CSVGGETYNEQFF
cdr3_nt: TGCAGTGTGGGGGGAGAGACTTACAATGAGCAGTTCTTC

d_call: TRBD1
clone_size: many
v_call: TRBV28
j_call: TRBJ1-2
cdr3_aa: CASSLDRVSGYTF
cdr3_nt: TGTGCCAGCAGCCTAGACAGGGTTAGTGGCTACACCTTC

d_call: -
clone_size: many
v_call: TRBV5-1
j_call: TRBJ2-5
cdr3_aa: CASSLVPGRETQYF
cdr3_nt: TGCGCCAGCAGCTTGGTTCCGGGACGGGAGACCCAGTACTTC

d_call: -
clone_size: many
v_call: TRBV27
j_call: TRBJ2-1
cdr3_aa: CASSARTGLYNEQFF
cdr3_nt: TGTGCCAGCAGTGCGCGGACGGGTCTGTACAATGAGCAGTTCTTC

d_call: -
clone_size: few
v_call: TRBV7-2
j_call: TRBJ2-1
cdr3_aa: CASSFRTRSRLYNEQFF
cdr3_nt: TGTGCCAGCAGCTTCCGGACTCGTTCACGTTTATACAATGAGCAGTTCTTC

d_call: -
clone_size: few
v_call: TRBV20-1
j_call: TRBJ2-1
cdr3_aa: CSASHSGPPGEQFF
cdr3_nt: TGCAGTGCTAGCCATAGCGGCCCCCCCGGGGAGCAGTTCTTC

d_call: TRBD2
clone_size: many
v_call: TRBV7-6
j_call: TRBJ2-1
cdr3_aa: CASSLTGGSSYNEQFF
cdr3_nt: TGTGCCAGCAGCTTAACAGGCGGGAGCTCCTACAATGAGCAGTTCTTC

d_call: -
clone_size: -
v_call: TRBV3-1
j_call: TRBJ2-5
cdr3_aa: CASSQEEGLGETQYF
cdr3_nt: TGTGCCAGCAGCCAAGAGGAAGGCCTGGGGGAGACCCAGTACTTC

d_call: TRBD2
clone_size: -
v_call: TRBV3-1
j_call: TRBJ2-7
cdr3_aa: CASSQSGTRTWEQYF
cdr3_nt: TGTGCCAGCAGCCAATCCGGGACTAGGACCTGGGAGCAGTACTTC

d_call: -
clone_size: -
v_call: TRBV12-3/TRBV12-4
j_call: TRBJ2-5
cdr3_aa: CASSLDRAHQETQYF
cdr3_nt: TGTGCCAGCAGTTTAGACAGGGCCCACCAAGAGACCCAGTACTTC

d_call: TRBD1
clone_size: few
v_call: TRBV5-1
j_call: TRBJ2-2
cdr3_aa: CASSRGQGATGELFF
cdr3_nt: TGCGCCAGCAGCAGGGGACAGGGGGCAACCGGGGAGCTGTTTTTT

d_call: TRBD2
clone_size: -
v_call: TRBV9
j_call: TRBJ2-5
cdr3_aa: CASSFGGTTETQYF
cdr3_nt: TGTGCCAGCAGCTTTGGAGGGACTACAGAGACCCAGTACTTC

d_call: TRBD1
clone_size: few
v_call: TRBV29-1
j_call: TRBJ2-2
cdr3_aa: CSVRGEDRGLLNSGELFF
cdr3_nt: TGCAGCGTTAGAGGGGAGGACAGGGGGCTTTTGAATTCCGGGGAGCTGTTTTTT

d_call: TRBD2
clone_size: few
v_call: TRBV5-1
j_call: TRBJ2-1
cdr3_aa: CASSYRLAGMNEQFF
cdr3_nt: TGCGCCAGCAGCTACCGACTAGCGGGGATGAATGAGCAGTTCTTC